This T cell receptor (beta chain) stems from a study of blood T cell repertoires in COVID-19. As for the study in general: COVID-19 samples collected from the United States, Italy and Spain covered acute and convalescent phases. Sample material is recorded as cDNA or gDNA derived from T cells, B-cell-depleted T cells, or PBMCs.

Original data processing: Estimates of nucleated cell counts were drawn from the amplification of reference gene primers. Profiling relied on immunoSEQ multiplex PCR, and the TCRdb table lists in-frame clones only, not all of them. Clone size and V and J calls were adopted from that table, with D and trimming inferred from the DNA. The table has approximately 77,000 clones, approximately 76% seen once; the top ten hold about 17%. The CDR3 has 15 residues. Germline V gene data show CDR1 as SGHDT and CDR2 as YYEEEE. V was pared by 4 bases and J by 3 bases, with 5 bases of the junction left unmatched. This sequence was found in a man in his 70s with active or convalescent COVID-19. The chain combines TRBV5-6 with TRBJ1-3; 9 bases agree with TRBD1. The sample consisted of peripheral blood. CDR3 amino acids: CASSGRDRVGNTIYF. The CDR3 DNA sequence: TGTGCCAGCAGCGGCCGGGACAGGGTTGGAAACACCATATATTTT.